The TCR beta chain under discussion was sequenced for a study of siplizumab effects on memory and regulatory T cells. Trimming cost V 4 bases and J 2 bases; bases outside gene matches: 12. In germline, CDR1 is SGHRS, CDR2 YFSETQ. The CDR3 sequence is 17 residues long. Using immunoSEQ multiplex PCR, the repertoire was profiled, and TCRdb retains in-frame clones only, with some absent. The table records about 99,000 clones, over 90% of them present only once. For this clone: Antigen unknown.

General observations from the study: No functional test confirmed suppression by proliferating siplizumab-culture Tregs. Alloreactive sequences traceable to unstimulated CD4+ memory cells were significantly reduced by siplizumab.

This sequence was found in a human donor in good health. V gene TRBV5-1 combines with J gene TRBJ2-7; TRBD2 matches 10 bases. Material: Tregs sorted from blood. The CDR3 region has the DNA TGCGCCAGCAGCCCTTCTCTCTTAGCGGGGGGAACCTACGAGCAGTACTTC. The encoded protein is CASSPSLLAGGTYEQYF.